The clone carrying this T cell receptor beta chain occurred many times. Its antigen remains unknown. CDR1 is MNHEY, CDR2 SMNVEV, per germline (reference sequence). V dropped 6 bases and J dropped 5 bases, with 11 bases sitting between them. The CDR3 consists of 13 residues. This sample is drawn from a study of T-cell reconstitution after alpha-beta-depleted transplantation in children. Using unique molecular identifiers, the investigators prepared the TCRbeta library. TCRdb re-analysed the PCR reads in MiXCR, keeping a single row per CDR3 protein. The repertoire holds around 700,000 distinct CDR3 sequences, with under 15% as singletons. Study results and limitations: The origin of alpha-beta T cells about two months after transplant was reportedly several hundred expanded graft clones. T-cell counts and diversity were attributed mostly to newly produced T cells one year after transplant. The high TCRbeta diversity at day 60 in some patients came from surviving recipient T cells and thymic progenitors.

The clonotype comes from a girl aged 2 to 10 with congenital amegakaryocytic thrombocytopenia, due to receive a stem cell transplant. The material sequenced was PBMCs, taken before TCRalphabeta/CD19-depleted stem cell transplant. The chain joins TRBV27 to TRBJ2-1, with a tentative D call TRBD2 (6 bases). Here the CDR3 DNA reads TGTGCCAGCAGCCAAGCGGGTGACAATGAGCAGTTCTTC. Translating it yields CASSQAGDNEQFF.